The rows below give T cell receptor beta chains drawn from one sample of a study of TIL therapy for anti-PD-1-resistant metastatic lung cancer. Sequencing used immunoSEQ multiplex PCR; TCRdb keeps in-frame clones, though not all of them. The sample holds about 55,000 clones, 75% to 85% seen once. Sample: blood, taken at baseline. These TCRs come from a person between 30 and 80 years old with non-small cell lung cancer. CDR3s leave out the opening cysteine and the closing phenylalanine or tryptophan. The D gene is left open where the match is weak. The size field is filled for only some rows; it gives once, few, many or a size class.

>TRBJ1-5|TRBD1|few|TRBV19
ASSITGAYSNQPQH
>TRBJ2-3|NA|NA|TRBV18
ASSRAGAADTQY
>TRBJ1-6|NA|NA|TRBV6-1
ASSEGVVVSPLH
>TRBJ2-1|NA|NA|TRBV28
ATNGRHNEQF
>TRBJ2-1|TRBD1|NA|TRBV2
ASTLGRGRISYNEQF
>TRBJ2-1|NA|NA|TRBV27
ASTDRPYNEQF
>TRBJ2-7|NA|NA|TRBV10-3
ASAWGDYEQY
>TRBJ2-7|NA|NA|TRBV6-5
ASRNAGNSYEQY
>TRBJ2-1|NA|NA|TRBV28
ASSPGALFPNEQF
>TRBJ1-3|NA|NA|TRBV3-1/TRBV3-2
ASSRGLPGNTIY
>TRBJ2-1|NA|NA|TRBV21-1
ASSHYWTLYNEQF
>TRBJ2-7|TRBD1|once|TRBV6-2/TRBV6-3
ASSRGQGTYEQY
>TRBJ2-1|NA|NA|TRBV27
ASNLRASRGEQF
>TRBJ2-7|NA|NA|TRBV28
ATLSAKTYEQY
>TRBJ2-1|TRBD2|NA|TRBV7-2
ASSFPLGGRSGSYNEQF
>TRBJ2-2|NA|NA|TRBV7-2
ASSLAGFSNTGELF
>TRBJ2-3|NA|NA|TRBV7-9
ASSAFPDTQY
>TRBJ1-1|NA|NA|TRBV9
ASSVEGMNTEAF
>TRBJ2-3|NA|medium-sized|TRBV4-3
ASSKEMGASGFGPADTQY
>TRBJ1-5|NA|NA|TRBV28
ASSLEFLQPQH
>TRBJ2-2|NA|NA|TRBV5-1
ASSLTSDPTAGELF
>TRBJ2-7|NA|NA|TRBV5-1
ASSFAAGASYEQY
>TRBJ2-5|TRBD2|NA|TRBV5-5
ASSLGTSGGETQY
>TRBJ2-1|TRBD2|NA|TRBV27
ASSLLREAGGNEQF
>TRBJ1-2|TRBD1|NA|TRBV6-2/TRBV6-3
ASSYSGGRGRGGYT
>TRBJ2-7|TRBD1|NA|TRBV7-3
ASSRTGTANYEQY
>TRBJ2-4|NA|NA|TRBV28
ASSLVENIQY
>TRBJ2-2|NA|NA|TRBV18
ASHRETNTGELF
>TRBJ1-2|NA|few|TRBV11-2
ASSFGGGSHYGYT
>TRBJ1-1|NA|NA|TRBV9
ASSGKALGTEAF
>TRBJ2-7|TRBD2|NA|TRBV11-2
ASSLARGANEQY
>TRBJ1-2|TRBD1|NA|TRBV5-1
ASRGQGSDGYT
>TRBJ2-5|TRBD1|NA|TRBV28
ASSSRGRTETQY
>TRBJ2-4|TRBD2|NA|TRBV3-1/TRBV3-2
ASSHLSSGEPKNIQY
>TRBJ2-7|NA|once|TRBV28
ASSVLTTSAQY
>TRBJ2-3|TRBD2|NA|TRBV6-4
ASSDAGGSADTQY
>TRBJ2-4|NA|NA|TRBV6-2/TRBV6-3
ASSYSRRSGLAKNIQY
>TRBJ2-7|TRBD1|few|TRBV30
AWSVQGYEQY
>TRBJ2-1|NA|NA|TRBV30
AWKGNSGLREQF
>TRBJ1-2|NA|NA|TRBV30
AWSVGRNPSSINGYT
>TRBJ2-3|TRBD2|few|TRBV6-5
ASFGGTSDTDTQY
>TRBJ2-7|NA|NA|TRBV28
ASSFVGSRTEQY
>TRBJ2-2|NA|NA|TRBV5-4
ASSLGGASGELF
>TRBJ1-5|TRBD1|NA|TRBV7-2
ASSSQGRYNQPQH
>TRBJ2-2|NA|NA|TRBV18
ASSPNTGELF